One and the same sample provided the 5 T cell receptor beta chains below, sequenced in a study of cytomegalovirus exposure and HLA in healthy donors. PCR involved 60 Vbeta and 13 Jbeta primers. Sequenced by immunoSEQ multiplex PCR; TCRdb stores in-frame clones only, minus some. This sample contains approximately 150,000 clones. The specimen was PBMCs. These receptors were taken from a male donor in good health and CMV-seronegative.

The gene calls are TRBV6-1 and TRBJ2-7; TRBD2 matches at 13 bases. Germline values: CDR1 MNHNS, CDR2 SASEGT. CDR3 length equals 16 residues. V lost 0 bases, J lost 5 bases, and 4 bases stayed unmatched. CDR3 amino acids: CASSEAFGTSGNEQYF. The CDR3 DNA reads as TGTGCCAGCAGTGAAGCCTTCGGGACTAGCGGGAACGAGCAGTACTTC.

The chain is built from TRBV27 and TRBJ2-7; TRBD1 agrees at 8 bases. The CDR3 is 15 amino acids. CDR1 is MNHEY, CDR2 SMNVEV, per germline (reference sequence). J gave up 7 bases and V 5 bases, and 13 bases lay outside the gene matches. The chain's CDR3 is CASSSTGGPIGEQYF. As DNA, the CDR3 is TGTGCCAGCAGTAGCACAGGGGGACCCATCGGTGAGCAGTACTTC.

This sequence joins TRBV18 and TRBJ2-5, with 9 nucleotides matching TRBD1. The J call may be mistaken, given a closer DNA end match to TRBJ2-7. CDR3 size: 15 residues. Germline V gene data show CDR1 as KGHSH and CDR2 as LQKENI. CDR3 DNA: TGTGCCACCCACCCCGGGACAGGGAGTATTGACGAGCAGTACTTC. Its protein product is CATHPGTGSIDEQYF.

The chain joins TRBV19 to TRBJ1-5; 10 positions match TRBD1. V trimming: 5 bases; J trimming: 7 bases; junction bases outside the gene matches: 8. The CDR3 is 15 residues long. CDR1 is LNHDA, CDR2 SQIVND, per germline (reference sequence). For the CDR3, the DNA is TGTGCCAGTAGTTTAGCCGGGACAGGGGAACAGCCCCAGCATTTT. As protein: CASSLAGTGEQPQHF.

V gene TRBV10-3 combines with J gene TRBJ2-7; tentatively, D is TRBD2 (7 bases). The germline V gene encodes CDR1 ENHRY and CDR2 SYGVKD. V lost 5 bases and J lost 7, with 21 bases in between. The CDR3 is 15 amino acids. CDR3 DNA sequence: TGTGCCATCAGTATAAACAGGGTCGAGGGGGGGGAGCAGTACTTC. Translating it yields CAISINRVEGGEQYF.